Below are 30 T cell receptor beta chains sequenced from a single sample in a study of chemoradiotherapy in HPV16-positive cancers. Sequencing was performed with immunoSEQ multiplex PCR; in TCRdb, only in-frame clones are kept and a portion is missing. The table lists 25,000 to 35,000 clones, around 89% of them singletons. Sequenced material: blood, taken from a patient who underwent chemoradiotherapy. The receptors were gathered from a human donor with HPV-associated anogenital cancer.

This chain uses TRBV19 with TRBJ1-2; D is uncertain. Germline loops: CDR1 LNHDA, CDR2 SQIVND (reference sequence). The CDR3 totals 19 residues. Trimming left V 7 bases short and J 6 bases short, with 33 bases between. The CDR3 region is CASKRAQRGVGLFTDGYTF. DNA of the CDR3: TGTGCCAGTAAACGGGCCCAGCGGGGTGTTGGACTATTTACGGATGGCTACACCTTC.

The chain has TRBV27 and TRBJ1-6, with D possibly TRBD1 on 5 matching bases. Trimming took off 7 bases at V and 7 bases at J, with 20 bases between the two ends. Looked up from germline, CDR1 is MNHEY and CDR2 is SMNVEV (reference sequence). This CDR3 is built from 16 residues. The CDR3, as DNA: TGTGCCAGCACCTCGCGGGTTGGGGGTCTAAATTCACCCCTCCACTTT. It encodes CASTSRVGGLNSPLHF.

Here the CDR3 reads CASSVDSGLSGNTIYF. DNA for the CDR3: TGTGCCAGCAGCGTGGACTCGGGGCTCTCTGGAAACACCATATATTTT. The chain joins TRBV9 to TRBJ1-3, with a weak D call TRBD1 (5 bases). Germline V lookup: CDR1 SGDLS, CDR2 YYNGEE. The V end was cut by 2 bases, the J end by 0 bases, with 12 bases between. The CDR3 totals 16 residues.

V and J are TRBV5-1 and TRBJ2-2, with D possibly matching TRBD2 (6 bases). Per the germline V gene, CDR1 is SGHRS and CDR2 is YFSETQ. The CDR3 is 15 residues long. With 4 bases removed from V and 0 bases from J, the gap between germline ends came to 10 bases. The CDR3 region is CASSQDYPNTGELFF. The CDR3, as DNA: TGCGCCAGCAGCCAGGACTACCCGAACACCGGGGAGCTGTTTTTT. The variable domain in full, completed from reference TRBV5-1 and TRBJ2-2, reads KAGVTQTPRYLIKTRGQQVTLSCSPISGHRSVSWYQQTPGQGLQFLFEYFSETQRNKGNFPGRFSGRQFSNSRSEMNVSTLELGDSALYLCASSQDYPNTGELFFGEGSRLTVL.

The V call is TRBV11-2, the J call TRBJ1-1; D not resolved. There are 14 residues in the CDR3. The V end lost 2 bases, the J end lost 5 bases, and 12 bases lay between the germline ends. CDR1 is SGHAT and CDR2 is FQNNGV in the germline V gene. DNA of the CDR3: TGTGCCAGCAGCTTAACAGCGCTTAATACTGAAGCTTTCTTT. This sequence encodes CASSLTALNTEAFF.

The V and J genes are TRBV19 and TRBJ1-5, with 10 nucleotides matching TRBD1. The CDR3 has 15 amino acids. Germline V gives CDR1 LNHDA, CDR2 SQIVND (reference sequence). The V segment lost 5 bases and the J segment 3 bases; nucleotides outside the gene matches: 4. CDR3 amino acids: CASSAGTGANQPQHF. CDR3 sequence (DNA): TGTGCCAGTAGTGCCGGGACAGGGGCCAATCAGCCCCAGCATTTT.

The CDR3 sequence is CASSLRGGIEQYF. The CDR3 DNA sequence: TGTGCCAGCAGTTTACGAGGCGGGATCGAGCAGTACTTC. The rearrangement joins TRBV27 to TRBJ2-7, with TRBD2 as a possible D gene (6 bases). This CDR3 contains 13 residues. The V gene's germline CDR1 is MNHEY and CDR2 SMNVEV (reference sequence). Trimming removed 2 bases at V and 6 bases at J, with 11 bases between.

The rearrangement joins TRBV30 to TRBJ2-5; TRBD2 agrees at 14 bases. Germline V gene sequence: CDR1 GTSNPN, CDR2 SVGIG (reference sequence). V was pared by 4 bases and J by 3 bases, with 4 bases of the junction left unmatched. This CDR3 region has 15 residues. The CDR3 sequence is CAWNTGLAGEETQYF. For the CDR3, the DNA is TGTGCCTGGAATACGGGACTAGCGGGGGAAGAGACCCAGTACTTC.

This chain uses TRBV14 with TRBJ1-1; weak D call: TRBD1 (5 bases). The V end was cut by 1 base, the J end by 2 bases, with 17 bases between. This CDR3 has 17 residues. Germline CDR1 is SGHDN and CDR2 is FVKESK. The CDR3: CASSQVNLRDYNTEAFF. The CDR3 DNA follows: TGTGCCAGCAGCCAAGTGAACCTCCGGGACTATAACACTGAAGCTTTCTTT.

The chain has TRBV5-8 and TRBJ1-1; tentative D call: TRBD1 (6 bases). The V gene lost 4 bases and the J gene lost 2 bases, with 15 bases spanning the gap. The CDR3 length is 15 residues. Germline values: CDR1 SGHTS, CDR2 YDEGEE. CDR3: CASSTRGWGNTEAFF. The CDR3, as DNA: TGTGCCAGCAGCACCAGGGGCTGGGGAAACACTGAAGCTTTCTTT.

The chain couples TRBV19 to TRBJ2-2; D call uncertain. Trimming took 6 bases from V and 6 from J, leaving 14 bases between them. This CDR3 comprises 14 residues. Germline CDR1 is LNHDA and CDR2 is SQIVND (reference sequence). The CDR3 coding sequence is TGTGCCAGTAGAGGGTATGAAAGGGCCGGGGAGCTGTTTTTT. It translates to CASRGYERAGELFF.

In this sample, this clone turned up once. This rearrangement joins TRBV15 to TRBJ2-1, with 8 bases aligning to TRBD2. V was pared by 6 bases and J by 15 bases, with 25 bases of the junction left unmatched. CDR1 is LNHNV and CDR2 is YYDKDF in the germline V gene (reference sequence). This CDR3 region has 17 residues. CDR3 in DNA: TGTGCCACCAGTTCGCCCCTAAATAGCGGGAATATTTATGCGCTGTTCTTC. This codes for CATSSPLNSGNIYALFF.

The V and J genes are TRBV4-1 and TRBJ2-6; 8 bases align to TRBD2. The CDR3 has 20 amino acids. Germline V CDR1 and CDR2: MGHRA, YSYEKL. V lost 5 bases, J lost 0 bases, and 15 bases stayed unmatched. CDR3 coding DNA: TGCGCCAGCAGCTACTCTTCGACTAGCGAACGCTTCTCTGGGGCCAACGTCCTGACTTTC. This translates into CASSYSSTSERFSGANVLTF.

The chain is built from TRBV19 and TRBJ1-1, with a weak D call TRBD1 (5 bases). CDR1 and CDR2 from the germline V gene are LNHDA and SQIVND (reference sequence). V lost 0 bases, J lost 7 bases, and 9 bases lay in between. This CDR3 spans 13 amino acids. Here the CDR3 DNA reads TGTGCCAGTAGTATAGATGGGGCCCATGAAGCTTTCTTT. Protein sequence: CASSIDGAHEAFF.

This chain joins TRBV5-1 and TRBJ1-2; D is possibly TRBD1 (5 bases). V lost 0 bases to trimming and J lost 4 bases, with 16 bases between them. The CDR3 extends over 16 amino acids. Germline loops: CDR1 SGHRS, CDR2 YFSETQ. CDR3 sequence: CASSLAQGSAVYGYTF. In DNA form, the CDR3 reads TGCGCCAGCAGCTTGGCCCAGGGTTCAGCAGTCTATGGCTACACCTTC.

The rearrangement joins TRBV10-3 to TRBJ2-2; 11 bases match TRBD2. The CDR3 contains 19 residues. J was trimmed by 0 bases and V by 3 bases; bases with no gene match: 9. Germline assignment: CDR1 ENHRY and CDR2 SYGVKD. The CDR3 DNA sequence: TGTGCCATCAGTGACCCGGTTCTAGCGGGGGGAACGAACACCGGGGAGCTGTTTTTT. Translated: CAISDPVLAGGTNTGELFF.

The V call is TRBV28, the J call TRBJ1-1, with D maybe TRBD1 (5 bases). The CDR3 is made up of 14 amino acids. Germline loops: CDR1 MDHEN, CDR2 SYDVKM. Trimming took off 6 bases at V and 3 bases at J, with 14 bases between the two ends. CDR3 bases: TGTGCCAGCAGCCTACCAGGGCCTGACACTGAAGCTTTCTTT. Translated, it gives CASSLPGPDTEAFF.

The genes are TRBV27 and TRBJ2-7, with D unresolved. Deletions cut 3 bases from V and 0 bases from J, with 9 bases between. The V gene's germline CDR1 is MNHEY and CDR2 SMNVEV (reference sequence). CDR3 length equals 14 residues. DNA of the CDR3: TGTGCCAGCAGTTTCAGCGAATCCTCCTACGAGCAGTACTTC. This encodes CASSFSESSYEQYF.

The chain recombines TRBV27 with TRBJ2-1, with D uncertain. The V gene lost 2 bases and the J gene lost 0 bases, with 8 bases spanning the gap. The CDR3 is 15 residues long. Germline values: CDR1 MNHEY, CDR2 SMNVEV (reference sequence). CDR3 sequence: CASSLVPLSYNEQFF. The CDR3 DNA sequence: TGTGCCAGCAGTTTAGTACCACTCTCCTACAATGAGCAGTTCTTC.

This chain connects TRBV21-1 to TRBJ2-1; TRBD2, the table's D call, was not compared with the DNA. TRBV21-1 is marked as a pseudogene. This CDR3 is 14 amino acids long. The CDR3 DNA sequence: TGTGCCAGCAGCAGACTAGCGGGCAAGAATGAGCAGTTCTTC. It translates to CASSRLAGKNEQFF.

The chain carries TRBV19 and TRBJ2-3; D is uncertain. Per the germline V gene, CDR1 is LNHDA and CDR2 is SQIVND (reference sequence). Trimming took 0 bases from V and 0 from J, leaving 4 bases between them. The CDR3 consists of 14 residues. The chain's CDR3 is CASSIEGSTDTQYF. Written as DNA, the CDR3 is TGTGCCAGTAGTATAGAGGGTAGCACAGATACGCAGTATTTT. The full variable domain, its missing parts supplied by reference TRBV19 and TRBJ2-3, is DGGITQSPKYLFRKEGQNVTLSCEQNLNHDAMYWYRQDPGQGLRLIYYSQIVNDFQKGDIAEGYSVSREKKESFPLTVTSAQKNPTAFYLCASSIEGSTDTQYFGPGTRLTVL.

The CDR3 DNA is TGTGCCAGCTCACCCCTGAGTCCAGCGAGCTCCTACGAGCAGTACTTC. This gives the protein CASSPLSPASSYEQYF. The chain carries TRBV18 and TRBJ2-7; D remains unclear. Germline values: CDR1 KGHSH, CDR2 LQKENI. This CDR3 contains 16 residues. The V end lost 3 bases, the J end lost 0 bases, and 15 bases lay between the germline ends.

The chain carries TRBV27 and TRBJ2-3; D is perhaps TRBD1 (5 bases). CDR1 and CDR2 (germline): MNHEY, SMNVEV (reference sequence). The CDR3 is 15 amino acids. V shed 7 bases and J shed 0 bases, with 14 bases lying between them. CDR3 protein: CASTLKGLSTDTQYF. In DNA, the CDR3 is TGTGCCAGCACCCTTAAGGGGCTTAGCACAGATACGCAGTATTTT.

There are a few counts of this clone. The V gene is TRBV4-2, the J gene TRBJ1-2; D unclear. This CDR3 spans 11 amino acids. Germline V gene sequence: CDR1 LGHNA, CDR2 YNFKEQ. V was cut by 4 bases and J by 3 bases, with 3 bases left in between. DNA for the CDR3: TGTGCCAGCAGCCTGGACTATGGCTACACCTTC. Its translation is CASSLDYGYTF.

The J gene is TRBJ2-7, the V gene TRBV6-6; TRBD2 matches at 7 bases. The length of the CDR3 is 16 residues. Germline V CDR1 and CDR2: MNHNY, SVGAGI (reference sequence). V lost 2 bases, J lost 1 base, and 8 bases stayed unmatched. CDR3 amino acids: CASSYIAGGRSYEQYF. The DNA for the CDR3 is TGTGCCAGCAGTTACATCGCAGGCGGGAGATCCTACGAGCAGTACTTC.

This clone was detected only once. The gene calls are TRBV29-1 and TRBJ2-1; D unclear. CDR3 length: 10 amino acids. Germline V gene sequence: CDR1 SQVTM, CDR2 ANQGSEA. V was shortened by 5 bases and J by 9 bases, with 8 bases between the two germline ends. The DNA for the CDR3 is TGCAGCGTTCCGGACGGTGAGCAGTTCTTC. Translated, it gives CSVPDGEQFF.

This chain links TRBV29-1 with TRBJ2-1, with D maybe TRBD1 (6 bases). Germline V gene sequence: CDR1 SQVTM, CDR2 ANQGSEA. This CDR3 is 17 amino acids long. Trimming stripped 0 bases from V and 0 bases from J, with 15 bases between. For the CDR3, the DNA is TGCAGCGTTGAAGATGGCGGAGACAGGAGCTCCTACAATGAGCAGTTCTTC. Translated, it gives CSVEDGGDRSSYNEQFF.

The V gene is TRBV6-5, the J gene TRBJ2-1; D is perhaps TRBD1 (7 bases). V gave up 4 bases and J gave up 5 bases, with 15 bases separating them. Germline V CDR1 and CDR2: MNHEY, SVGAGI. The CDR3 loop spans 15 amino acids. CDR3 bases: TGTGCCAGCAGTTTCCGCGGGACAGCCAACAATGAGCAGTTCTTC. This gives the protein CASSFRGTANNEQFF.

CDR3 nucleotide sequence: TGTGCCACGACCCTGTGGGGAACCGGGGAGCTGTTTTTT. Translated, it gives CATTLWGTGELFF. The V and J genes are TRBV5-4 and TRBJ2-2, with D uncertain. The CDR3 is 13 residues long. The V end was cut by 9 bases, the J end by 5 bases, with 14 bases between. In germline, CDR1 is SGHNT, CDR2 YYREEE (reference sequence).

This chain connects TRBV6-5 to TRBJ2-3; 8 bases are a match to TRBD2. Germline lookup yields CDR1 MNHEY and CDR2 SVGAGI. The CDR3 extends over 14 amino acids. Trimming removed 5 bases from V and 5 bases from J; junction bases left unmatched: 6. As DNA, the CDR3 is TGTGCCAGCAGTACGGGACTAGTGGTAGATACGCAGTATTTT. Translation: CASSTGLVVDTQYF.